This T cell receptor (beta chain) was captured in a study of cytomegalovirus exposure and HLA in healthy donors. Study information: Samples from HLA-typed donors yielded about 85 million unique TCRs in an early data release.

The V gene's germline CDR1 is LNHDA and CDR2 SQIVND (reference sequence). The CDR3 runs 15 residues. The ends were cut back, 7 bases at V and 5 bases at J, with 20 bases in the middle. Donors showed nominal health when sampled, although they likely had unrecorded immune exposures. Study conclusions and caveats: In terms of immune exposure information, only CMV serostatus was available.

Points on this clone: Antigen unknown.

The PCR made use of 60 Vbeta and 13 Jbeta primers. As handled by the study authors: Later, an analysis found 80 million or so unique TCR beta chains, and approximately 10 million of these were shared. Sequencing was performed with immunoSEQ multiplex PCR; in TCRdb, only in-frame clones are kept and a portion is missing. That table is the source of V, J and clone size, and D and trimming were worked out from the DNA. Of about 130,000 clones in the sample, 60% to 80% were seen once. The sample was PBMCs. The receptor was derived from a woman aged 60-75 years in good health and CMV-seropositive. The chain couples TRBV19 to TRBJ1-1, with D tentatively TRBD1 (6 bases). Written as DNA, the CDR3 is TGTGCCAGTAATCGGCAGGGGTTAACCAAAACTGAAGCTTTCTTT. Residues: CASNRQGLTKTEAFF.